This T cell receptor beta chain was sequenced in a study of neurological immune-mediated disorders. The sorted libraries involved the use of approximately 930,000 CD4+ or CD8+ T cells. Study-wide points: None of the CDR3 amino acid sequences of expanded clones recurred across subjects, suggesting private repertoires in all groups.

This clonotype showed up many times. Its antigen is as yet unknown. From the 5' RACE reads, TCRdb called clonotypes with MiXCR, one entry per CDR3 protein. The sample consists of about 55,000 distinct CDR3 sequences, over 3.5% of them appearing once. Per the germline V gene, CDR1 is KGHSH and CDR2 is LQKENI. The CDR3 length is 15 residues. V lost 3 bases and J lost 2; bases outside the gene matches: 6. The J gene is TRBJ2-5, the V gene TRBV18, with 7 bases matching TRBD1. The receptor comes from a woman between 40 and 55 years old with multiple sclerosis. The sample taken for sequencing was CD4+ T cells from blood. CDR3 sequence reads: CASSPSDRRQETQYF. As DNA, the CDR3 is TGTGCCAGCTCACCTTCGGACAGGAGGCAAGAGACCCAGTACTTC. The whole variable domain, remainder taken from reference TRBV18 and TRBJ2-5, is NAGVMQNPRHLVRRRGQEARLRCSPMKGHSHVYWYRQLPEEGLKFMVYLQKENIIDESGMPKERFSAEFPKEGPSILRIQQVVRGDSAAYFCASSPSDRRQETQYFGPGTRLLVL.